Below are 11 T cell receptor beta chains sequenced from a single sample in a study of blood T cell repertoires in COVID-19. Clones were read by immunoSEQ multiplex PCR, and TCRdb kept only the in-frame ones, dropping some. The sample gives more than 130,000 clones, more than 80% of which show up once; around 10% is in the top ten. Sequences were obtained from peripheral blood. The receptors here all came from an elderly woman in a cohort sampled during active or convalescent COVID-19.

V usage is TRBV6-5 and J usage is TRBJ1-1; 8 bases line up with TRBD1. V lost 6 bases to trimming and J lost 0 bases; unmatched junction nucleotides: 3. Germline V gene sequence: CDR1 MNHEY, CDR2 SVGAGI. CDR3 length: 14 residues. CDR3 amino acids: CASRNRGLNTEAFF. For the CDR3, the DNA is TGTGCCAGCAGGAACAGGGGGTTGAACACTGAAGCTTTCTTT.

V is TRBV7-6 and J is TRBJ2-2; 7 positions agree with TRBD1. The CDR3 sequence is 14 residues long. V shed 10 bases and J 2 bases; nucleotides not matched to a gene: 7. Germline lookup yields CDR1 SGHVS and CDR2 FNYEAQ. The CDR3 reads CATRQGINTGELFF. CDR3 DNA: TGTGCCACCAGACAGGGAATTAACACCGGGGAGCTGTTTTTT.

This chain joins TRBV10-2 and TRBJ2-1; 14 bases map to TRBD2. The length of the CDR3 is 14 residues. The trim removed 6 bases at V and 9 bases at J, leaving 4 bases unmatched. Germline lookup yields CDR1 WSHSY and CDR2 SAAADI. CDR3 nucleotide sequence: TGCGCCAGCAGGACTAGCGGGGGGGCAGTTGAGCAGTTCTTC. Amino acid sequence: CASRTSGGAVEQFF.

The rearrangement links TRBV6-2 or TRBV6-3 to TRBJ1-2; D may be TRBD1 (5 bases). In germline, CDR1 is MNHEY, CDR2 SVGEGT. The ends were cut back, 5 bases at V and 14 bases at J, with 15 bases in the middle. The CDR3 spans 11 residues. CDR3 amino acids: CASSPEQAWTF. CDR3 nucleotide sequence: TGTGCCAGCAGTCCGGAACAGGCCTGGACCTTC.

The rearrangement links TRBV21-1 to TRBJ1-2. TRBV21-1 is deemed a pseudogene. The CDR3 loop spans 14 amino acids. For the CDR3, the DNA is TGTGCCAGCCCGAAAACTTTGAGAGGCTATGGCTACACCTTC. Translating gives CASPKTLRGYGYTF.

The chain couples TRBV27 to TRBJ1-2, with D possibly matching TRBD1 (5 bases). The CDR3 runs 14 residues. Trimming pared 6 bases from V and 2 bases from J, leaving 13 bases between. Germline-derived CDR1 and CDR2 are MNHEY and SMNVEV (reference sequence). CDR3 coding DNA: TGTGCCAGCAGAAAGGCAGGGTGGAACTATGGCTACACCTTC. The encoded protein is CASRKAGWNYGYTF.

In this sample, this clone turned up once. This rearrangement joins TRBV3-1 (or the pseudogene TRBV3-2) to TRBJ2-1; D remains ambiguous. V was shortened by 0 bases and J by 10 bases, with 13 bases between the two germline ends. There are 14 residues in the CDR3. Germline V gene sequence: CDR1 LGHDT, CDR2 YNNKEL (reference sequence). CDR3 sequence reads: CASSQDPVRREQFF. The CDR3 DNA is TGTGCCAGCAGCCAAGATCCGGTCCGTCGGGAGCAGTTCTTC.

The V gene is TRBV11-3, the J gene TRBJ2-7; TRBD2 agrees at 10 bases. The CDR3 sequence is 13 residues long. Germline-derived CDR1 and CDR2 are SGHNT and YENEEA. With V trimmed by 5 bases and J by 6 bases, 4 bases remained unmatched. For the CDR3, the DNA is TGTGCCAGCAGCCAAGGACTAGCGGCCGAGCAGTACTTC. Protein sequence: CASSQGLAAEQYF.

The CDR3 protein is CAWSSGLVTRGTQYF. Here the CDR3 DNA reads TGTGCCTGGAGCTCTGGACTAGTGACTCGGGGTACGCAGTATTTT. The chain has TRBV30 and TRBJ2-3; 7 bases map to TRBD2. This CDR3 contains 15 residues. CDR1 is GTSNPN and CDR2 is SVGIG in the germline V gene (reference sequence). V gave up 3 bases and J gave up 8 bases; unmatched junction bases: 14. Supplemented by reference TRBV30 and TRBJ2-3, the full variable domain reads SQTIHQWPATLVQPVGSPLSLECTVEGTSNPNLYWYRQAAGRGLQLLFYSVGIGQISSEVPQNLSASRPQDRQFILSSKKLLLSDSGFYLCAWSSGLVTRGTQYFGPGTRLTVL.

Concerning this clone: The same CDR3 is also encoded by other DNA sequences in this sample. The chain couples TRBV9 to TRBJ2-2; D may be TRBD1 (6 bases). This CDR3 has 15 amino acids. Germline CDR1 reads SGDLS; CDR2 reads YYNGEE. Trimming took 0 bases from V and 2 from J, leaving 8 bases between them. The CDR3 loop reads CASSVAGQNTGELFF. The CDR3, as DNA: TGTGCCAGCAGCGTAGCGGGACAAAACACCGGGGAGCTGTTTTTT.

The genes are TRBV2 and TRBJ1-1; a possible D gene is TRBD1 (6 bases). The CDR3 is 13 amino acids. The V gene lost 6 bases and the J gene lost 9 bases, with 17 bases spanning the gap. Germline V gene sequence: CDR1 SNHLY, CDR2 FYNNEI. CDR3 region: CASRLQGFEKAFF. In nucleotides, the CDR3 is TGTGCCAGCAGGTTACAGGGATTTGAGAAAGCTTTCTTT.